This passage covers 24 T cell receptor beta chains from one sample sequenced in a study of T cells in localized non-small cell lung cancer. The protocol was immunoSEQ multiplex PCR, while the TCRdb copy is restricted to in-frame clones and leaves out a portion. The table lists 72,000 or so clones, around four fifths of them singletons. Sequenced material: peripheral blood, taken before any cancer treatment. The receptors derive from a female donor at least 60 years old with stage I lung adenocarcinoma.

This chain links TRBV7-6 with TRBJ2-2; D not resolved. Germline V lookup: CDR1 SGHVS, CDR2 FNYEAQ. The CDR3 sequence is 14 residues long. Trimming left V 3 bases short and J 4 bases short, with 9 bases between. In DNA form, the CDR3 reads TGTGCCAGCAGCTTCGAGTTTTTCACCGGGGAGCTGTTTTTT. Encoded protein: CASSFEFFTGELFF.

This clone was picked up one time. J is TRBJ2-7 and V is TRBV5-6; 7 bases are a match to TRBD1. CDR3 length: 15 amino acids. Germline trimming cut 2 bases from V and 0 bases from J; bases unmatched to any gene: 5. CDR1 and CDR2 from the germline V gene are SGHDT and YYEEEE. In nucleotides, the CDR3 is TGTGCCAGCAGCTTTGTGGACAGGAGCTCCTACGAGCAGTACTTC. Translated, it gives CASSFVDRSSYEQYF. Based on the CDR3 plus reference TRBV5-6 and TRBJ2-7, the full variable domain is DAGVTQSPTHLIKTRGQQVTLRCSPKSGHDTVSWYQQALGQGPQFIFQYYEEEERQRGNFPDRFSGHQFPNYSSELNVNALLLGDSALYLCASSFVDRSSYEQYFGPGTRLTVT.

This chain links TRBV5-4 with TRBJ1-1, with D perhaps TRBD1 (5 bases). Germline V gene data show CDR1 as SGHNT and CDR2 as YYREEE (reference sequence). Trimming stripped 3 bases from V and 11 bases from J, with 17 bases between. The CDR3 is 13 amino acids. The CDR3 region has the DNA TGTGCCAGCAGCTATTCAGGGAGGTCTGGTGCTTTCTTT. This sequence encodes CASSYSGRSGAFF.

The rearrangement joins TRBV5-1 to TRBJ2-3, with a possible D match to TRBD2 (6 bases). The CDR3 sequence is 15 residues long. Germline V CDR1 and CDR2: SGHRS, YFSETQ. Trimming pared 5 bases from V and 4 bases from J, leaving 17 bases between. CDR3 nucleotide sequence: TGCGCCAGCAGTCCCGGGAGTAGTTATTCAGATACGCAGTATTTT. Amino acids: CASSPGSSYSDTQYF.

CDR3 residues: CASSSYGTLKLFF. DNA for the CDR3: TGTGCCAGCAGCTCCTACGGGACTTTAAAACTGTTTTTT. The chain carries TRBV11-2 and TRBJ1-4; perhaps TRBD1 as D (5 bases). The germline CDR1 and CDR2 sequences are SGHAT and FQNNGV. The CDR3 extends over 13 amino acids. V was cut by 4 bases and J by 10 bases, with 13 bases left in between.

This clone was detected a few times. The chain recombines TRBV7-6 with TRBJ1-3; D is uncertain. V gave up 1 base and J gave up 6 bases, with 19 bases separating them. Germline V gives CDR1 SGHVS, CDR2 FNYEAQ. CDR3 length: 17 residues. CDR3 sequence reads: CASSLVGFGWTENTIYF. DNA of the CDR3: TGTGCCAGCAGCTTAGTTGGCTTCGGGTGGACCGAAAACACCATATATTTT.

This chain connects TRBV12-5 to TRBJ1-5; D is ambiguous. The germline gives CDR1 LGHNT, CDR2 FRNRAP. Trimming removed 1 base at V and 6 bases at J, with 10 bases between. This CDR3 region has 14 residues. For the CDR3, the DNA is TGTGCTAGTGGTTTGGGTTACACGGGTCAGCCCCAGCATTTT. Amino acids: CASGLGYTGQPQHF. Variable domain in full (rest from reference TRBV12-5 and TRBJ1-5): DARVTQTPRHKVTEMGQEVTMRCQPILGHNTVFWYRQTMMQGLELLAYFRNRAPLDDSGMPKDRFSAEMPDATLATLKIQPSEPRDSAVYFCASGLGYTGQPQHFGDGTRLSIL.

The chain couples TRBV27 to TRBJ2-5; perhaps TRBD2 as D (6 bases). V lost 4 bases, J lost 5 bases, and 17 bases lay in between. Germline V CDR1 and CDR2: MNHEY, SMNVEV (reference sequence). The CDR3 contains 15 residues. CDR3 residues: CASSSNDGGWETQYF. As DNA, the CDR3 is TGTGCCAGCAGTTCCAACGACGGGGGATGGGAGACCCAGTACTTC.

The CDR3, as DNA: TGTGCCAGCAGTTACGGGACAGGGCGGGATAATTCACCCCTCCACTTT. The encoded protein is CASSYGTGRDNSPLHF. The chain combines TRBV6-6 with TRBJ1-6, with TRBD1 matching over 9 bases. Germline CDR1 reads MNHNY; CDR2 reads SVGAGI (reference sequence). This CDR3 comprises 16 residues. V trimming: 2 bases; J trimming: 5 bases; junction bases outside the gene matches: 4.

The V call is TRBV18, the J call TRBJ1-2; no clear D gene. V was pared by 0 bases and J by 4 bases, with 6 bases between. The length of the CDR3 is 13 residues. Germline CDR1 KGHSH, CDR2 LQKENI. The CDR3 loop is CASSPPSTYGYTF. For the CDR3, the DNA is TGTGCCAGCTCACCACCGAGCACCTATGGCTACACCTTC. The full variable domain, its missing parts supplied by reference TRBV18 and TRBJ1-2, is NAGVMQNPRHLVRRRGQEARLRCSPMKGHSHVYWYRQLPEEGLKFMVYLQKENIIDESGMPKERFSAEFPKEGPSILRIQQVVRGDSAAYFCASSPPSTYGYTFGSGTRLTVV.

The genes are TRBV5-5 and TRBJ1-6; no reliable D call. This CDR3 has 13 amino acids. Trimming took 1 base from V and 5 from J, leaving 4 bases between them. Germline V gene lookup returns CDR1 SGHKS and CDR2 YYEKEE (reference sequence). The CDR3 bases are TGTGCCAGCAGCTTGTTCGATAATTCACCCCTCCACTTT. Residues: CASSLFDNSPLHF.

The CDR3, as DNA: TGTGCCAGCAGCTTAGAGGGGTTAGGCTACACCTTC. Residues: CASSLEGLGYTF. The genes are TRBV7-6 and TRBJ1-2; maybe TRBD1 (5 bases). Germline V CDR1 and CDR2: SGHVS, FNYEAQ. V lost 1 base to trimming and J lost 8 bases, with 8 bases between them. The length of the CDR3 is 12 residues.

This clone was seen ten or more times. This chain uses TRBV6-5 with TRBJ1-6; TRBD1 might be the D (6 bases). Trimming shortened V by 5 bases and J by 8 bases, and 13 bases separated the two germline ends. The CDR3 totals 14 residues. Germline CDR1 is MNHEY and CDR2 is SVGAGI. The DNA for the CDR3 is TGTGCCAGCAGTGGACAGTCCGGATATTCACCCCTCCACTTT. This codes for CASSGQSGYSPLHF.

The CDR3 reads CASSLIPASSYNEQFF. CDR3 nucleotide sequence: TGTGCCAGCAGTTTAATCCCCGCCAGCTCCTACAATGAGCAGTTCTTC. The chain combines TRBV27 with TRBJ2-1; D remains ambiguous. The CDR3 has 16 residues. V was clipped by 2 bases and J by 0 bases, with 11 bases between them. Per germline, CDR1 MNHEY and CDR2 SMNVEV (reference sequence).

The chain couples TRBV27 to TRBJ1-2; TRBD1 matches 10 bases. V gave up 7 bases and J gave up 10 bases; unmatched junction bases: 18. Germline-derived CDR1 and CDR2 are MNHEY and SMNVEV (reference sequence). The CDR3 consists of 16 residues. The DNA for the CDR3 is TGTGCCAGCATCAAGCTAGGGACAGGGGCCACCCGTGACTACACCTTC. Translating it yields CASIKLGTGATRDYTF.

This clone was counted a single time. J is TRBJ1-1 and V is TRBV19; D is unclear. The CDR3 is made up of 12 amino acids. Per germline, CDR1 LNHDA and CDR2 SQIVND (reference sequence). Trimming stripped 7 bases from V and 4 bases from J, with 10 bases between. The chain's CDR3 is CASTLGFTEAFF. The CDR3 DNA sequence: TGTGCCAGTACCCTCGGATTCACTGAAGCTTTCTTT.

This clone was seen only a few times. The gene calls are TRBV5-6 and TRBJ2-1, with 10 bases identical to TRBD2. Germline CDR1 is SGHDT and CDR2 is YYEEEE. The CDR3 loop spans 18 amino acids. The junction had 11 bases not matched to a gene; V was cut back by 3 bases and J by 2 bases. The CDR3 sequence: CASSSWLSGRVTYNEQFF. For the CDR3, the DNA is TGTGCCAGCAGCTCTTGGTTGAGCGGGAGGGTAACCTACAATGAGCAGTTCTTC.

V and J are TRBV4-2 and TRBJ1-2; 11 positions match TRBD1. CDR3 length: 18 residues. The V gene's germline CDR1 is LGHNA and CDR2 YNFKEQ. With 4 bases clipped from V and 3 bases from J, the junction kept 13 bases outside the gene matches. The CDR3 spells CASSRSAGSGQGDYGYTF. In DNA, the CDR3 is TGTGCCAGCAGCCGTTCGGCGGGCTCGGGACAGGGGGACTATGGCTACACCTTC.

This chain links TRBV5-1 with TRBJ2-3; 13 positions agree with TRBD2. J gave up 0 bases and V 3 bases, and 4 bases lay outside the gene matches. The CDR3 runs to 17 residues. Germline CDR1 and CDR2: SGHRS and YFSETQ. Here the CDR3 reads CASSSGTSGVSTDTQYF. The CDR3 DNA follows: TGCGCCAGCAGCTCCGGGACTAGCGGGGTCAGCACAGATACGCAGTATTTT. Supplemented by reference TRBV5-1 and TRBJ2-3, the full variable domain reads KAGVTQTPRYLIKTRGQQVTLSCSPISGHRSVSWYQQTPGQGLQFLFEYFSETQRNKGNFPGRFSGRQFSNSRSEMNVSTLELGDSALYLCASSSGTSGVSTDTQYFGPGTRLTVL.

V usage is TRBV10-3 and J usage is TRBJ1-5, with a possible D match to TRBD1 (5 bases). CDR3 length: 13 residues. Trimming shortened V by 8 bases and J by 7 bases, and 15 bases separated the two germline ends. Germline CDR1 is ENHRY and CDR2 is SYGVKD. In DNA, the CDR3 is TGTGCCATCGGAACTGGGGGAGACCAGCCCCAGCATTTT. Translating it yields CAIGTGGDQPQHF.

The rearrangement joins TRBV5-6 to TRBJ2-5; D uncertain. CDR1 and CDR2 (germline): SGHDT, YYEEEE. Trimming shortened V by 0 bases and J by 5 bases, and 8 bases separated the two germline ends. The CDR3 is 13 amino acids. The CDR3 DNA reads TGTGCCAGCAGCTTGGTAGGGTCGGAGACCCAGTACTTC. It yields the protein CASSLVGSETQYF. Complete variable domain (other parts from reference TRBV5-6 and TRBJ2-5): DAGVTQSPTHLIKTRGQQVTLRCSPKSGHDTVSWYQQALGQGPQFIFQYYEEEERQRGNFPDRFSGHQFPNYSSELNVNALLLGDSALYLCASSLVGSETQYFGPGTRLLVL.

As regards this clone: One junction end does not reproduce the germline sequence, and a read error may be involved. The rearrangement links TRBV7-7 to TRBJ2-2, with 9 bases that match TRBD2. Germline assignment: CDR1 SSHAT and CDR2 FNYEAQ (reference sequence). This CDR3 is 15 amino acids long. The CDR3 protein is CASSPGLARTGELFF. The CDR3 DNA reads TGTGCTAGCAGCCCAGGACTAGCGAGGACCGGGGAGCTGTTTTTT. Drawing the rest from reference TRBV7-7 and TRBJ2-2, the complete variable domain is GAGVSQSPRYKVTKRGQDVTLRCDPISSHATLYWYQQALGQGPEFLTYFNYEAQPDKSGLPSDRFSAERPEGSISTLTIQRTEQRDSAMYRCASSPGLARTGELFFGEGSRLTVL.

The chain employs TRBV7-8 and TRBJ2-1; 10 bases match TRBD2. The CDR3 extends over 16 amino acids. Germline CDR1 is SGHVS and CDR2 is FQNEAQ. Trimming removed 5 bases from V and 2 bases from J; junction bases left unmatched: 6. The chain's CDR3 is CASSPLAGGTYNEQFF. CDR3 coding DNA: TGTGCCAGCAGCCCATTAGCGGGGGGTACCTACAATGAGCAGTTCTTC.

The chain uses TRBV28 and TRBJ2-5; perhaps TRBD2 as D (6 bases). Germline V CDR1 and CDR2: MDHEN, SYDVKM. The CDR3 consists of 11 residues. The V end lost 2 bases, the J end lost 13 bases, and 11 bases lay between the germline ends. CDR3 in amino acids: CASSLGEVAYF. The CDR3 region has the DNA TGTGCCAGCAGTTTAGGGGAGGTGGCGTACTTC.